These T cell receptor beta chains were read from a single sample in a study of blood T cell repertoires in COVID-19. Only in-frame clones appear in the TCRdb table, and some are missing; sequencing was by immunoSEQ multiplex PCR. The sample holds some 130,000 clones; about 85% are singletons and the top ten take approximately 4%. Sequencing input: peripheral blood. The receptors stem from a human donor in a cohort sampled during active COVID-19. The CDR3 runs from the conserved cysteine through the conserved F or W. Each record gives: J gene, clone size, V gene, D gene, CDR3 DNA, CDR3 protein. A D gene is named only where the DNA matches it firmly. Rows give clone size only sometimes, using once, few, many, or a class for an expanded clone.

>TRBJ1-6|-|TRBV5-1|TRBD1
TGCGCCAGCAGCTTCAGACAGGGGTCCTATAATTCACCCCTCCACTTT
CASSFRQGSYNSPLHF
>TRBJ2-3|once|TRBV5-6|TRBD1
TGTGCCAGCCGCCCCGGACAGGCCACAGATACGCAGTATTTT
CASRPGQATDTQYF
>TRBJ1-1|-|TRBV19|TRBD1
TGTGCCAGTAGGGGACAGGGAGCTTGGAACACTGAAGCTTTCTTT
CASRGQGAWNTEAFF
>TRBJ2-7|-|TRBV27|TRBD1
TGTGCCAGCAGACCCTTGACAGGGGTGAGCTCCTACGAGCAGTACTTC
CASRPLTGVSSYEQYF
>TRBJ2-7|-|TRBV15|TRBD1
TGTGCCACCAGCAGGGCTGGACAGGGCTACGAGCAGTACTTC
CATSRAGQGYEQYF
>TRBJ2-1|-|TRBV25-1|TRBD2
TGTGCCAGCAGTTCGTACGGGGGGTGGGAGCAGTTCTTC
CASSSYGGWEQFF
>TRBJ2-1|-|TRBV19|-
TGTGCCAGTAGTTCCGTCGTGGACTTTAGGGAGCAGTTCTTC
CASSSVVDFREQFF
>TRBJ2-3|-|TRBV6-2/TRBV6-3|-
TGTGCCAGCAGTCTACGATTCACAGATACGCAGTATTTT
CASSLRFTDTQYF
>TRBJ1-2|-|TRBV5-1|TRBD1
TGCGCCAGCAGCTCCTCGGGACAGGGGGCGCTTGGCTACACCTTC
CASSSSGQGALGYTF
>TRBJ1-1|-|TRBV6-5|-
TGTGCCAGCAGCTGGTCGGTACAGGGAAACACTGAAGCTTTCTTT
CASSWSVQGNTEAFF
>TRBJ2-5|-|TRBV28|TRBD2
TGTGCCAGCAGTCCCAGCGGGGGGAAAGAGACCCAGTACTTC
CASSPSGGKETQYF
>TRBJ1-6|-|TRBV12-3/TRBV12-4|-
TGTGCCAGCAGTCCAACAGAATATTCACCCCTCCACTTT
CASSPTEYSPLHF
>TRBJ1-1|-|TRBV25-1|-
TGTGCCAGCAGTGAGGAGGGAGGGAAGACTGAAGCTTTCTTT
CASSEEGGKTEAFF
>TRBJ2-1|few|TRBV5-4|TRBD2
TGTGCCAGCAGCCGCATGGCGGGAGGGGTTGAGCAGTTCTTC
CASSRMAGGVEQFF
>TRBJ2-5|many|TRBV24-1|-
TGTGCCACCAGTGATGGGGGAAGGGGACTCGTCCAAGAGACCCAGTACTTC
CATSDGGRGLVQETQYF
>TRBJ2-3|-|TRBV5-1|-
TGCGCCAGCAGCTTGGCGGGCGGGAGCACAGATACGCAGTATTTT
CASSLAGGSTDTQYF
>TRBJ2-1|-|TRBV5-1|TRBD2
TGCGCCAGCAGCTTCCTCGGCGGGGGAACCTACAATGAGCAGTTCTTC
CASSFLGGGTYNEQFF
>TRBJ1-2|-|TRBV7-2|TRBD1
TGTGCCAGCAGCCCGCGACAGGGGACCTATGGCTACACCTTC
CASSPRQGTYGYTF
>TRBJ2-1|-|TRBV7-2|TRBD2
TGTGCCAGCAGCGCCCGAGGCGGGGGGGCCTCCTACAATGAGCAGTTCTTC
CASSARGGGASYNEQFF
>TRBJ2-5|once|TRBV6-2/TRBV6-3|-
TGTGCCAGCAGTTATGGGGGCCCGGAGACCCAGTACTTC
CASSYGGPETQYF
>TRBJ2-1|-|TRBV7-2|TRBD2
TGTGCCAGCAGCACCCCGACTAGCGGGTACAATGAGCAGTTCTTC
CASSTPTSGYNEQFF
>TRBJ2-1|-|TRBV7-2|TRBD2
TGTGCCAGCAGCAAATTAGCGGGAGCCTACAATGAGCAGTTCTTC
CASSKLAGAYNEQFF
>TRBJ2-5|-|TRBV5-1|TRBD2
TGCGCCAGCAGCTTGGATGCTAGCGGCCAAGAGACCCAGTACTTC
CASSLDASGQETQYF
>TRBJ2-1|-|TRBV24-1|TRBD1
TGTGCCACCAGTGATTATAGGACAGGGTGGGGGAATGAGCAGTTCTTC
CATSDYRTGWGNEQFF
>TRBJ2-1|-|TRBV20-1|TRBD2
TGCAGTGCTAGTGGGACTAGTCTCTACAATGAGCAGTTCTTC
CSASGTSLYNEQFF